Presented here are 3 T cell receptor beta chains from one specimen sequenced in a study of blood T cell repertoires in COVID-19. Using immunoSEQ multiplex PCR, the repertoire was profiled, and TCRdb retains in-frame clones only, with some absent. The profile shows around 320,000 clones, around 92% of them singletons. The sequenced sample consisted of PBMCs or T cells enriched from blood (not recorded which). These receptors came from a woman aged 45-59 years who had been exposed to COVID-19.

The V gene is TRBV4-1, the J gene TRBJ2-7; 7 nucleotides match TRBD2. The ends lost 3 bases at V and 3 bases at J; junction bases unmatched: 11. CDR1 and CDR2 (germline): MGHRA, YSYEKL. This CDR3 is built from 16 residues. CDR3 nucleotide sequence: TGCGCCAGCAGCCACCCCGGGGCTAGCGGAAACTACGAGCAGTACTTC. Its translation: CASSHPGASGNYEQYF.

The V call is TRBV4-1, the J call TRBJ1-5, with D possibly TRBD1 on 6 matching bases. Trimming stripped 0 bases from V and 7 bases from J, with 16 bases between. Germline CDR1 reads MGHRA; CDR2 reads YSYEKL. This CDR3 is built from 16 residues. The CDR3 DNA reads as TGCGCCAGCAGCCAAGATCAGCAGGGGTGGGGACAGCCCCAGCATTTT. This encodes CASSQDQQGWGQPQHF.

The chain links TRBV27 to TRBJ1-5; a weak D match, TRBD1 (5 bases). V was shortened by 3 bases and J by 0 bases, with 18 bases between the two germline ends. The CDR3 totals 18 residues. The V gene's germline CDR1 is MNHEY and CDR2 SMNVEV (reference sequence). The CDR3 protein is CASSFTGGITPSNQPQHF. The CDR3, as DNA: TGTGCCAGCAGTTTCACCGGGGGGATAACCCCTAGCAATCAGCCCCAGCATTTT.